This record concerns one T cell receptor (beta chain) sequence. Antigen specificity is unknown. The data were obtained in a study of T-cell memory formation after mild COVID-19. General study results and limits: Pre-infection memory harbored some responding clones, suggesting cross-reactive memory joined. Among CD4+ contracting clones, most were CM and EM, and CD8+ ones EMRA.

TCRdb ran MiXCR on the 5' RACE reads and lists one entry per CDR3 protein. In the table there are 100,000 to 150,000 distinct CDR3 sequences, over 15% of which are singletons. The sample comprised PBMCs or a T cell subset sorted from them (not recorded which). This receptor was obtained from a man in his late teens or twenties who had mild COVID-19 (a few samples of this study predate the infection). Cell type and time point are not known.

CDR3 nucleotides: TGTGCCAGCTCGCTTCGACAGGGGACAGATATGGAGCAGTACGTC. Its translation is CASSLRQGTDMEQYV. The genes are TRBV18 and TRBJ2-7; 8 bases map to TRBD1. The germline gives CDR1 KGHSH, CDR2 LQKENI. Losses at the gene ends were 6 bases for V and 7 bases for J; bases not matched to a gene: 14. The CDR3 has 15 residues.